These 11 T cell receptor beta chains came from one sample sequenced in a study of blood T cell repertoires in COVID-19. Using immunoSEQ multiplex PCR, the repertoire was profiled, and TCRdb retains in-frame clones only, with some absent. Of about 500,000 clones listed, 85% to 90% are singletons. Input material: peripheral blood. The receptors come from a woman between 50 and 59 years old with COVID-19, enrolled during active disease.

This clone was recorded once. CDR3 DNA: TGTGCCAGCAGTCCCGACAGGGCAAACACTGAAGCTTTCTTT. Translation: CASSPDRANTEAFF. The gene calls are TRBV2 and TRBJ1-1; 7 nucleotides align to TRBD1. The CDR3 is made up of 14 amino acids. Germline CDR1 SNHLY, CDR2 FYNNEI. V shed 5 bases and J 2 bases; nucleotides not matched to a gene: 5.

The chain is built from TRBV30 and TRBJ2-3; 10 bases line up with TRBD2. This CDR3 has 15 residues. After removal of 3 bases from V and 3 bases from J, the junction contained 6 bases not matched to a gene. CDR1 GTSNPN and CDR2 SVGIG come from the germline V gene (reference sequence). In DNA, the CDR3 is TGTGCCTGGAGAGGCCCTAGCGGGGGAACAGATACGCAGTATTTT. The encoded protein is CAWRGPSGGTDTQYF.

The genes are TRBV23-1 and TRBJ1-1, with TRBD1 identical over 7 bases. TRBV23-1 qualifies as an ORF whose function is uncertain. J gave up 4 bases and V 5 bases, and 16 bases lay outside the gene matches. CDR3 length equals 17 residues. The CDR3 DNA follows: TGCGCCAGCAGTGGATTTCAGGGGGTAGGGGAAGGCACTGAAGCTTTCTTT. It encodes CASSGFQGVGEGTEAFF.

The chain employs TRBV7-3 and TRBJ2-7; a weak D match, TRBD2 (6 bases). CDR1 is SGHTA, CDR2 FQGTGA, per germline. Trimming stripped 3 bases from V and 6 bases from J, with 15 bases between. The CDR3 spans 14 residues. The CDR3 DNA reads TGTGCCAGCAGCTTCGCCCTGGGGGGAGCCGAGCAGTACTTC. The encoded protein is CASSFALGGAEQYF.

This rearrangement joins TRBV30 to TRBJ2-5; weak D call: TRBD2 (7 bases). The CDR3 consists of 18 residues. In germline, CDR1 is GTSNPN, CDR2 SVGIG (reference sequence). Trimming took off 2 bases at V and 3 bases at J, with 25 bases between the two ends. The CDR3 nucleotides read TGTGCCTGGAGTAGGCCGGGATCGGGGGGCTGGAGGGAAGAGACCCAGTACTTC. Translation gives CAWSRPGSGGWREETQYF.

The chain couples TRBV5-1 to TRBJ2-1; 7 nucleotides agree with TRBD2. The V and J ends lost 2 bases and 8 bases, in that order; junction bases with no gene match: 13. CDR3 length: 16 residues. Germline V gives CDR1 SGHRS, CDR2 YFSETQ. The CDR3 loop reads CASSLSPGLRVDEQFF. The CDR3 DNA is TGCGCCAGCAGCTTAAGTCCGGGACTACGGGTCGATGAGCAGTTCTTC.

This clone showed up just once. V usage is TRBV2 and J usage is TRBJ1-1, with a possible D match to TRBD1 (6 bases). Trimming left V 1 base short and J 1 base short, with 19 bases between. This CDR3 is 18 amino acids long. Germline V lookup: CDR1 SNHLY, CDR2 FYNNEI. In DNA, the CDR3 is TGTGCCAGCAGTGAAGGTCAAGGGTTTGGACAGAAGAACACTGAAGCTTTCTTT. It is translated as CASSEGQGFGQKNTEAFF.

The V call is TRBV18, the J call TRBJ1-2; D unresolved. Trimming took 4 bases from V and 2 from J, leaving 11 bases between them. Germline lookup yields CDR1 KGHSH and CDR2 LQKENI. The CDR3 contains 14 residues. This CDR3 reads CASSLSTVNYGYTF. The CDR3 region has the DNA TGTGCCAGCTCACTCTCCACAGTCAACTATGGCTACACCTTC. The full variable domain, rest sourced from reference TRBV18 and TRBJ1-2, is NAGVMQNPRHLVRRRGQEARLRCSPMKGHSHVYWYRQLPEEGLKFMVYLQKENIIDESGMPKERFSAEFPKEGPSILRIQQVVRGDSAAYFCASSLSTVNYGYTFGSGTRLTVV.

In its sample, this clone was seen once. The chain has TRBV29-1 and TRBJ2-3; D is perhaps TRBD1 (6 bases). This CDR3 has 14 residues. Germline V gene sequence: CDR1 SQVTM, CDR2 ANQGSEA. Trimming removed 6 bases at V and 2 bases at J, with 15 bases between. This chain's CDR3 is CSVVGGPDTDTQYF. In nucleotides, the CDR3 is TGCAGCGTAGTAGGGGGTCCCGACACAGATACGCAGTATTTT.

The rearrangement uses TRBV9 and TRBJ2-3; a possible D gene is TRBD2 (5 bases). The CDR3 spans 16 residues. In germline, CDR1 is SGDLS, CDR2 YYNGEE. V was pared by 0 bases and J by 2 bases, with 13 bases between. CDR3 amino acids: CASSVGAYSDTDTQYF. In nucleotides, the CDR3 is TGTGCCAGCAGCGTAGGAGCCTATAGCGACACAGATACGCAGTATTTT.

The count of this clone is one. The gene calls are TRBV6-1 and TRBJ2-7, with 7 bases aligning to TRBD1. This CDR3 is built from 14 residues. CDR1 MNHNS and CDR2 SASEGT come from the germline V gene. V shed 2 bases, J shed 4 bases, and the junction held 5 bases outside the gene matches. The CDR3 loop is CASSERGGGYEQYF. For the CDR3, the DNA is TGTGCCAGCAGTGAAAGAGGGGGCGGGTACGAGCAGTACTTC.